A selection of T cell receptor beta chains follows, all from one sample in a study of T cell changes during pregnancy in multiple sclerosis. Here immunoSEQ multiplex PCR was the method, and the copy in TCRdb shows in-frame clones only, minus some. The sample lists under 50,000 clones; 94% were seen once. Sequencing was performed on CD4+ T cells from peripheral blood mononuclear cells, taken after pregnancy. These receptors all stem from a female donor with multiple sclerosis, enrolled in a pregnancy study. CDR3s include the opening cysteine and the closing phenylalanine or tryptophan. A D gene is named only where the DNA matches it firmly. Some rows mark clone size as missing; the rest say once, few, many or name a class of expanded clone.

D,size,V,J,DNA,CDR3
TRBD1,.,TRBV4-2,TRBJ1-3,TGTGCCAGCAGCCAACACCCCAACCGGGACAGGGTAACTGGAAACACCATATATTTT,CASSQHPNRDRVTGNTIYF
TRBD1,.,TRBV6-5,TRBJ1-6,TGTGCCAGCAGTGCAGACAGGGGAGGAGGTTCACCCCTCCACTTT,CASSADRGGGSPLHF
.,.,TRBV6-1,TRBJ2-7,TGTGCCAGCAGTGAAACGGCGGGGCGCCACGAGCAGTACTTC,CASSETAGRHEQYF
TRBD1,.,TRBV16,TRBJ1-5,TGTGCCAGCAGCCGCGGACAGGGAGGGTTCAATCAGCCCCAGCATTTT,CASSRGQGGFNQPQHF
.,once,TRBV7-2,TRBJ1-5,TGTGCCAGCAGCCGAGGAGGGAGTCAGCCCCAGCATTTT,CASSRGGSQPQHF
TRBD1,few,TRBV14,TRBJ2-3,TGTGCCAGCAGCCAGGGGACAGTTCGCACAGATACGCAGTATTTT,CASSQGTVRTDTQYF
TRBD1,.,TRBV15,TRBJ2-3,TGTGCCACCAGCAGAGAAAACTACAGGGGGCTAACGGATACGCAGTATTTT,CATSRENYRGLTDTQYF
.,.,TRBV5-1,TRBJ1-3,TGCGCCAGCAGCTTGGAAGCCGATCCGAGCTCTGGAAACACCATATATTTT,CASSLEADPSSGNTIYF
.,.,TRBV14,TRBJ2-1,TGTGCCAGCAGCCAGACTGGTACCCGCTACCTCTACAATGAGCAGTTCTTC,CASSQTGTRYLYNEQFF
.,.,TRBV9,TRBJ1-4,TGTGCCAGCAGCGTAGGGGGGGTTGGCCCCTCCAATGAAAAACTGTTTTTT,CASSVGGVGPSNEKLFF
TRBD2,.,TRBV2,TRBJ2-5,TGTGCCTGCGCGGGGGGCGGGACCACCGGGACCCAGTACTTC,CACAGGGTTGTQYF
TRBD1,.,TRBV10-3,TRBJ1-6,TGTGCCATCAGCAAGACTCTCAGGGGGCTAAATTCACCCCTCCACTTT,CAISKTLRGLNSPLHF
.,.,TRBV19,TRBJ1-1,TGTGCCAGTACCGCTGGGGGAACGGGGGTCGGGAGCACTGAAGCTTTCTTT,CASTAGGTGVGSTEAFF
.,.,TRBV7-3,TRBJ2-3,TGTGCCAGCAGCTCGAACCGGGGGGCCGACACAGATACGCAGTATTTT,CASSSNRGADTDTQYF
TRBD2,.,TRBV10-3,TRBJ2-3,TGTGCCATCAGTCAGGCTAGCGGGGGGGCAGCAGATACGCAGTATTTT,CAISQASGGAADTQYF
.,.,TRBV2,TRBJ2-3,TGTGCCAGCAGTGTGTTAGGGCGGACAGATAGCACAGATACGCAGTATTTT,CASSVLGRTDSTDTQYF
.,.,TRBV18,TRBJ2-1,TGTGCCAGCTCATCAGACATATCTTCGGGAAATGAGCAGTTCTTC,CASSSDISSGNEQFF
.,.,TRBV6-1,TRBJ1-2,TGTGCCAGCTCGGGGGGCTATGGCTACACCTTC,CASSGGYGYTF
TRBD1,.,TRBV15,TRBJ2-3,TGTGCCACCAGCAGAGATGGGACAGTCAAAGATACGCAGTATTTT,CATSRDGTVKDTQYF
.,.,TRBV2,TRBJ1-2,TGTGCCAGCAGGGGTGAGGCAGCCACGTCCTATGGCTACACCTTC,CASRGEAATSYGYTF
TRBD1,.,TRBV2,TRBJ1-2,TGTGCCAGCAGTGAATATGGTCCGGGACAGGGGACCTCCGGCTATGGCTACACCTTC,CASSEYGPGQGTSGYGYTF
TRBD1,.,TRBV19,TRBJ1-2,TGTGCCAGTAGTACCCCGAGGACAGGGGGCGATGGCTACACCTTC,CASSTPRTGGDGYTF
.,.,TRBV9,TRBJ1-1,TGTGCCAGCAGCGTAGCGGACAAGACTGAAGCTTTCTTT,CASSVADKTEAFF
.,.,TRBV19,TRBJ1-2,TGTGCCAGTAGTATACTCGGCAGGGTGAATGGCTACACCTTC,CASSILGRVNGYTF
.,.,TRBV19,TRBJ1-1,TGTGCCAGTAGTATAAACGGGAACACTGAAGCTTTCTTT,CASSINGNTEAFF
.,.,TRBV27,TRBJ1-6,TGTGCCAGCAGTCTCAAGAGCCAGGGGAATCTTTCACCCCTCCACTTT,CASSLKSQGNLSPLHF
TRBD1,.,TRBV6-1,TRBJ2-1,TGTGCCAGCAGTGTGGACAGGGATGCCAATGAGCAGTTCTTC,CASSVDRDANEQFF
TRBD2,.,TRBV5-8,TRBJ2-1,TGTGCCAGCAGATTTAGCGGGGGAGATTACAATGAGCAGTTCTTC,CASRFSGGDYNEQFF
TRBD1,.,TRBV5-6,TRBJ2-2,TGTGCCAGCAACCGACAGGGGGCGAACACCGGGGAGCTGTTTTTT,CASNRQGANTGELFF
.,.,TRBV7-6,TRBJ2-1,TGTGCCAGCAGCTCACGGCAGGGGTATAATGAGCAGTTCTTC,CASSSRQGYNEQFF
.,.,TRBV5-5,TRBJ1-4,TGTGCCAGCAGCTTGTTCTCTGCAACTAATGAAAAACTGTTTTTT,CASSLFSATNEKLFF
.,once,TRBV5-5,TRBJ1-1,TGTGCCAGCAGACCGAAACCGGGACACCGGGCGGACACTGAAGCTTTCTTT,CASRPKPGHRADTEAFF
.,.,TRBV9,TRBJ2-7,TGTGCCAGCAGCGTAGTCAGGGACTACGAGCAGTACTTC,CASSVVRDYEQYF
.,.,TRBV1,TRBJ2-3,TGCACCAGCGAGGTTCCTCACGGCGGGGCCCGGGAGGATACGCAGTATTTT,CTSEVPHGGAREDTQYF
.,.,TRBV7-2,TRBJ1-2,TGTGCCAGCAGCACTATCGGTGCAGCCACCTATGGCTACACCTTC,CASSTIGAATYGYTF
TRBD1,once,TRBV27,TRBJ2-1,TGTGCCAGCAGTTTGACAGGACAGGGACGTTTCAATGAGCAGTTCTTC,CASSLTGQGRFNEQFF
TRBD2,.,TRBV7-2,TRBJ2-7,TGTGCCAGCAGCTCAGGACTAGGGTACTACGAGCAGTACTTC,CASSSGLGYYEQYF
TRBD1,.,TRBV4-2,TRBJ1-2,TGTGCCAGCAGCCAGAGGCGGGACAGGGTTGGCTATGGCTACACCTTC,CASSQRRDRVGYGYTF
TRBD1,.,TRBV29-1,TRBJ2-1,TGCAGCGTTGACCGGGACAGGGGATCCTATGAGCAGTTCTTC,CSVDRDRGSYEQFF
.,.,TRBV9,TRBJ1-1,TGTGCCAGCAGCGTGGAAGGGGTAACTGAAGCTTTCTTT,CASSVEGVTEAFF
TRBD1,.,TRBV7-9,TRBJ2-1,TGTGCCAGCAGTCAGCCGGGACAGGGTAGGAATGAGCAGTTCTTC,CASSQPGQGRNEQFF
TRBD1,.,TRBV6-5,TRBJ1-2,TGTGCCAGCAGGACTGCCGGGACAGGGGATGGCTACACCTTC,CASRTAGTGDGYTF
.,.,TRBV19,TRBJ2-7,TGTGCCAGTAGTATAGATGGGAGCCCTGACGAGCAGTACTTC,CASSIDGSPDEQYF
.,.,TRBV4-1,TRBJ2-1,TGCGCCAGCAGCCAAGCGACTAACTACAATGAGCAGTTCTTC,CASSQATNYNEQFF
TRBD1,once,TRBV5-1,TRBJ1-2,TGCGCCAGCAGCTGGAGGACAGGGGATGGCTACACCTTC,CASSWRTGDGYTF
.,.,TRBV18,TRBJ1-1,TGTGCCAGCACACCCGCAGGGAACACTGAAGCTTTCTTT,CASTPAGNTEAFF
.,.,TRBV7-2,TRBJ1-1,TGTGCCAGCAGCTCCGGGGGAGGGAACACTGAAGCTTTCTTT,CASSSGGGNTEAFF
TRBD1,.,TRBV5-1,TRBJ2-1,TGCGCCAGTAAACTTGGACAGGGGGCCTACAATGAGCAGTTCTTC,CASKLGQGAYNEQFF
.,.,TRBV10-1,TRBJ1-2,TGCGCCAGCAGTGAAGGCCGGGGAGGAGGCTATGGCTACACCTTC,CASSEGRGGGYGYTF